This T cell receptor beta chain appears in the sequencing data of a study of blood T cell repertoires in COVID-19. Study-wide context: From T cells, B-cell-depleted T cells, or PBMCs came the material, which was cDNA or gDNA.

This clone was picked up one time. J gave up 5 bases and V 0 bases, and 6 bases lay outside the gene matches. CDR1 is SGHVS and CDR2 is FQNEAQ in the germline V gene. This CDR3 comprises 16 residues. Study processing details: Reference gene primer amplification gave estimated nucleated cell counts. TCRdb's table, derived via immunoSEQ multiplex PCR, lists solely in-frame clones and lacks some. Clone size and the V and J calls come from that table; the DNA yielded D and trimming. The table lists about 280,000 clones, roughly 80% of them singletons. Which cohort a participant joined came from the clinical history participants gave.

The clonotype was recovered from a man between 40 and 49 years old who had been exposed to COVID-19. V usage is TRBV7-8 and J usage is TRBJ1-5; TRBD1 matches at 8 bases. Material for sequencing was PBMCs or T cells enriched from blood (not recorded which). The CDR3 spells CASSLATGTGDQPQHF. CDR3 DNA sequence: TGTGCCAGCAGCTTAGCCACCGGGACAGGTGATCAGCCCCAGCATTTT.